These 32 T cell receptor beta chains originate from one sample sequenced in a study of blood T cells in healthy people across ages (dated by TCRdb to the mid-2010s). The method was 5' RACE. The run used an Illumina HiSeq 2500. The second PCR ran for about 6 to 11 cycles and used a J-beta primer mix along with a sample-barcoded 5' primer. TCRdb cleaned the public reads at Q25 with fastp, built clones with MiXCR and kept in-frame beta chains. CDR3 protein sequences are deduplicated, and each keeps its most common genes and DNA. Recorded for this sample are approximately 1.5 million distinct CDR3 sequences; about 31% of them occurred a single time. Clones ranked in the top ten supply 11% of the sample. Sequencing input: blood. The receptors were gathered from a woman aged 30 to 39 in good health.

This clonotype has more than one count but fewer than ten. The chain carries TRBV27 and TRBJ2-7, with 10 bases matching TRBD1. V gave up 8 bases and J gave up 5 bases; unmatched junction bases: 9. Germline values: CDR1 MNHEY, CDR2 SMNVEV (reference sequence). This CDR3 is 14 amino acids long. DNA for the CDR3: TGTGCCAGCCACCCCGGGACAGGGGTCCACGAGCAGTACTTC. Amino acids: CASHPGTGVHEQYF.

The CDR3 DNA reads TGCGCCAGCAGCTTGGGCCCGGGGAGCACCTACGAGCAGTACTTC. Translation gives CASSLGPGSTYEQYF. This chain uses TRBV5-1 with TRBJ2-7; possibly TRBD2 for D (5 bases). The CDR3 sequence is 15 residues long. V lost 0 bases and J 2 bases, leaving 12 bases between the germline ends. Germline CDR1 reads SGHRS; CDR2 reads YFSETQ.

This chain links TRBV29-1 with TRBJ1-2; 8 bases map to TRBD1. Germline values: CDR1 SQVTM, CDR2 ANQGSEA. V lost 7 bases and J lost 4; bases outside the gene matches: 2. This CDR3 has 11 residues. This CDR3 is CSDTGGYGYTF. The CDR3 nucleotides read TGCAGCGATACAGGGGGCTATGGCTACACCTTC.

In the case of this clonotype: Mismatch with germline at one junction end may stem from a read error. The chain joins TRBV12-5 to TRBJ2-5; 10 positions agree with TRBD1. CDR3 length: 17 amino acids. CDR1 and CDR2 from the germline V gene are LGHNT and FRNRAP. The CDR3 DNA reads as TGTGCTAGTGATTTGTCCTTGACGGGACAGGGGACAGAGACCCAGTACTTC. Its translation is CASDLSLTGQGTETQYF.

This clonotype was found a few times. The CDR3, as DNA: TGTGCCAGCAGCTCGGGACTGGGTTTGCTCAATGAGCAGTTCTTC. Translation gives CASSSGLGLLNEQFF. This chain joins TRBV11-2 and TRBJ2-1, with TRBD2 as a possible D gene (6 bases). Germline V CDR1 and CDR2: SGHAT, FQNNGV. Trimming took 4 bases from V and 6 from J, leaving 16 bases between them. This CDR3 spans 15 amino acids.

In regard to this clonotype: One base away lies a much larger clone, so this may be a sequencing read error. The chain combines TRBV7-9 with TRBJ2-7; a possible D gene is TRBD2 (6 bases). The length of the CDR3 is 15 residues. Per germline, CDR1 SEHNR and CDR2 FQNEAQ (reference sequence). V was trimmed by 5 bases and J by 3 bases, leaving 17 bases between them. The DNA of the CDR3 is TGTGCCAGCAGCCTCTTATCGGAGGGGTACTACGAGCAGTACTTC. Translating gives CASSLLSEGYYEQYF.

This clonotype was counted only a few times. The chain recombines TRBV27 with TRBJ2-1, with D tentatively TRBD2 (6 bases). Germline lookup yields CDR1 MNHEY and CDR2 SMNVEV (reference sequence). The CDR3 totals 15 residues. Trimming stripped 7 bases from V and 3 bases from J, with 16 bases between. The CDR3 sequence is CASKLAGLDYNEQFF. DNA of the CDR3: TGTGCCAGCAAGTTGGCGGGATTGGACTACAATGAGCAGTTCTTC.

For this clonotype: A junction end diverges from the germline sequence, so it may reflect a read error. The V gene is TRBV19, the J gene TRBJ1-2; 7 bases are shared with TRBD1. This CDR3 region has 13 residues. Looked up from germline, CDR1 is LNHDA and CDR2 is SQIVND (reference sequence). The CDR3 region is CAGRGGLGKGYTF. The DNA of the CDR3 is TGTGCCGGTAGAGGGGGCCTGGGTAAAGGCTACACCTTC.

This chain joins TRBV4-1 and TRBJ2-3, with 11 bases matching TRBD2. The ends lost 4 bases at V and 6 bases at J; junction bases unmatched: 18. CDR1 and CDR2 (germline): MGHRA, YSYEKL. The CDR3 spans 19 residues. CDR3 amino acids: CASSLHGTSGPRVGDTQYF. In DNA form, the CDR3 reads TGCGCCAGCAGCCTCCACGGGACTAGCGGTCCTCGCGTCGGGGATACGCAGTATTTT.

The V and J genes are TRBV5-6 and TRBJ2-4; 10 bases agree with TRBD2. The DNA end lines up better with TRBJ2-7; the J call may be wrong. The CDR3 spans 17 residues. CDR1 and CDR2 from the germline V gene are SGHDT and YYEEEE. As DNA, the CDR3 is TGTGCCAGCAGCGGGGGGCTAGCGGGAGAGATCTCCTACGAGCAGTACTTC. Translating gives CASSGGLAGEISYEQYF.

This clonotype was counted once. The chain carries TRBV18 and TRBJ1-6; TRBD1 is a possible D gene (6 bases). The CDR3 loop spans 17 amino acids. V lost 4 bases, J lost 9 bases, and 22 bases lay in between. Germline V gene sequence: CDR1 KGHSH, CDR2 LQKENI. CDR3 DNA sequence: TGTGCCAGCTCACGACCCGTATTCTTAGGACAGCCTTCACCCCTCCACTTT. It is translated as CASSRPVFLGQPSPLHF. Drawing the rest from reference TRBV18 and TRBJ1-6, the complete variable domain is NAGVMQNPRHLVRRRGQEARLRCSPMKGHSHVYWYRQLPEEGLKFMVYLQKENIIDESGMPKERFSAEFPKEGPSILRIQQVVRGDSAAYFCASSRPVFLGQPSPLHFGNGTRLTVT.

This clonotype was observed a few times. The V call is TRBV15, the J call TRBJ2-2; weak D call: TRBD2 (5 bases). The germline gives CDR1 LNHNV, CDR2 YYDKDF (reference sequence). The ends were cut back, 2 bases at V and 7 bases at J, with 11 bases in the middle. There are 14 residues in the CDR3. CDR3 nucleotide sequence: TGTGCCACCAGCAGAAGTGGGGAGATCGGGGAGCTGTTTTTT. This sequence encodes CATSRSGEIGELFF.

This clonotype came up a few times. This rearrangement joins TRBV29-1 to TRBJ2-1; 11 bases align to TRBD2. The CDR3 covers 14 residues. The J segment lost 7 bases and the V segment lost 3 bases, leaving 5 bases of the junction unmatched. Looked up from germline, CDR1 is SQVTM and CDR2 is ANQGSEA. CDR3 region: CSVEVAGGPNEQFF. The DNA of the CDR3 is TGCAGCGTTGAGGTAGCGGGGGGGCCTAATGAGCAGTTCTTC.

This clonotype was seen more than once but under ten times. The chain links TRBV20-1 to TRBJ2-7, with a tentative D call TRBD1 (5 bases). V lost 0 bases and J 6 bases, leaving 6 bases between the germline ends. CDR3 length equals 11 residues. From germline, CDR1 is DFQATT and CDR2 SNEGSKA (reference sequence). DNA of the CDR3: TGCAGTGCTAGAGATCAGGGCGAGCAGTACTTC. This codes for CSARDQGEQYF.

The CDR3 here is CASNFRADYTEAFF. CDR3 in DNA: TGTGCCAGCAATTTTCGAGCCGACTACACTGAAGCTTTCTTT. V gene TRBV12-3 or TRBV12-4 combines with J gene TRBJ1-1, with unresolved D. The CDR3 consists of 14 residues. Trimming removed 7 bases at V and 3 bases at J, with 15 bases between.

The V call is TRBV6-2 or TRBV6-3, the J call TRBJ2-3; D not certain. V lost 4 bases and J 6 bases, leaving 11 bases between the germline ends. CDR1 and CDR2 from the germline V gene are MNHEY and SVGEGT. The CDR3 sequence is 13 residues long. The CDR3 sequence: CASSSRWADTQYF. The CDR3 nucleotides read TGTGCCAGCAGTTCCCGATGGGCGGATACGCAGTATTTT.

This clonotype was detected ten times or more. CDR3 loop: CSAGAGPYEQYF. The CDR3 DNA sequence: TGCAGCGCAGGGGCGGGTCCATACGAGCAGTACTTC. The chain links TRBV29-1 to TRBJ2-7; tentatively, D is TRBD1 (6 bases). CDR1 and CDR2 from the germline V gene are SQVTM and ANQGSEA. Deletions cut 7 bases from V and 4 bases from J, with 14 bases between. The CDR3 contains 12 residues.

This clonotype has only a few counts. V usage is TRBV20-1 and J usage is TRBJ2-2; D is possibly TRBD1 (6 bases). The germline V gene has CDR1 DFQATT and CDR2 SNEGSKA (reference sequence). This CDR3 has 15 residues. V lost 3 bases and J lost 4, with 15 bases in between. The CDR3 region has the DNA TGCAGTGCTAGCCACAGGGCCCTCGTCACCGGGGAGCTGTTTTTT. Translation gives CSASHRALVTGELFF.

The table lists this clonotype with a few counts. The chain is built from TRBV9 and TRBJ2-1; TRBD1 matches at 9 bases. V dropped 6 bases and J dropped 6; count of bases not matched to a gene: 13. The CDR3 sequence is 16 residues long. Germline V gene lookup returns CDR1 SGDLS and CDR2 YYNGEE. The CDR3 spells CASTGPGTGSINEQFF. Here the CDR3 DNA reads TGTGCCAGCACCGGACCCGGGACAGGGAGTATCAATGAGCAGTTCTTC.

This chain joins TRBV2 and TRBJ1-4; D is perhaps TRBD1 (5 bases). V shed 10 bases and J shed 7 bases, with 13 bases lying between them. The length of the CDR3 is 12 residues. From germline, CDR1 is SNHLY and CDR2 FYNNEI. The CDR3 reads CATLGGSEKLFF. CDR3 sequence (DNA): TGTGCCACCCTGGGGGGGAGTGAAAAACTGTTTTTT.

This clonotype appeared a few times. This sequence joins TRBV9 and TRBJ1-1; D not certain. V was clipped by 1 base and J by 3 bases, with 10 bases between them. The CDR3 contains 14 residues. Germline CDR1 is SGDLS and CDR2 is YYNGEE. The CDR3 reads CASSVSGPDTEAFF. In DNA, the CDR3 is TGTGCCAGCAGCGTAAGTGGTCCGGACACTGAAGCTTTCTTT.

CDR3 coding DNA: TGTGCCAGCAGGAAAGACCGCACAGATACGCAGTATTTT. Translation gives CASRKDRTDTQYF. The chain links TRBV2 to TRBJ2-3; D unclear. Looked up from germline, CDR1 is SNHLY and CDR2 is FYNNEI. The V end lost 6 bases, the J end lost 1 base, and 8 bases lay between the germline ends. This CDR3 has 13 residues.

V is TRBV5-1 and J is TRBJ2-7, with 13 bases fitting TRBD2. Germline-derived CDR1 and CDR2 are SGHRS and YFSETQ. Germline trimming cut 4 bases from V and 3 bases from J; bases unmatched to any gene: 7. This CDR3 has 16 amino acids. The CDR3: CASSPTGTSGDYEQYF. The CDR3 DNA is TGCGCCAGCAGCCCCACGGGGACTAGCGGGGACTACGAGCAGTACTTC.

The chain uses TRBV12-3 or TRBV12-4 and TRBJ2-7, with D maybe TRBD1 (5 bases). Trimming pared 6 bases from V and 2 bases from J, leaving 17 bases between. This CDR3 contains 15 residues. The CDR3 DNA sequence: TGTGCCAGCAGCCTGGCGTTAGGGGTTACCTACGAGCAGTACTTC. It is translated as CASSLALGVTYEQYF.

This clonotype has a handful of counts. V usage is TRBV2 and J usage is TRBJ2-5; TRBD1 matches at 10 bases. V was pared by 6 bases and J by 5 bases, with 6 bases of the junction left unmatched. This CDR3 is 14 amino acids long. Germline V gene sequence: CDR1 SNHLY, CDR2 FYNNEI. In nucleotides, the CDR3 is TGTGCCAGCAGAGGCGACAGGGGGCTTGAGACCCAGTACTTC. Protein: CASRGDRGLETQYF.

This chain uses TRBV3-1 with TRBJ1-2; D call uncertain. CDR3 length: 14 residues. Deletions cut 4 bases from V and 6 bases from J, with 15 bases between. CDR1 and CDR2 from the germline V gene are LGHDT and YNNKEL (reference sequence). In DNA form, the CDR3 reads TGTGCCAGCAGCCCAGGACTGGGTATGCATGGCTACACCTTC. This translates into CASSPGLGMHGYTF.

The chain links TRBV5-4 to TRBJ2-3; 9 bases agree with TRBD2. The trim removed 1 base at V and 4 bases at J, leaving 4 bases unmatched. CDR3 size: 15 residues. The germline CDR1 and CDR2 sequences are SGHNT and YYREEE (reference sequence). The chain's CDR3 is CASSLFSGSPDTQYF. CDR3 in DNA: TGTGCCAGCAGCTTGTTTAGCGGGAGTCCAGATACGCAGTATTTT.

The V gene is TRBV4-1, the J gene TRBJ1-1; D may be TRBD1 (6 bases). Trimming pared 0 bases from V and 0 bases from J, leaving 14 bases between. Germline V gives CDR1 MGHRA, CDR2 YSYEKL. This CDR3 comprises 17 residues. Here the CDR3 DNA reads TGCGCCAGCAGCCAAGATCTCCAGGGGTACGTGAACACTGAAGCTTTCTTT. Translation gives CASSQDLQGYVNTEAFF.

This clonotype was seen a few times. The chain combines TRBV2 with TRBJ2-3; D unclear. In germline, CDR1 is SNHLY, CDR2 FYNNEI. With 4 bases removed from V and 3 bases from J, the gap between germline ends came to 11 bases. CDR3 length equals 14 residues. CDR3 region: CASSGWGSTDTQYF. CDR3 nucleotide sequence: TGTGCCAGCAGTGGGTGGGGTTCTACAGATACGCAGTATTTT.

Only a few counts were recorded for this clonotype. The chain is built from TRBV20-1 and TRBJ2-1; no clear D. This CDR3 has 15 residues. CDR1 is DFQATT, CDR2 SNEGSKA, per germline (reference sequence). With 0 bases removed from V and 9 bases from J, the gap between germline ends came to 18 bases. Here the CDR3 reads CSARDGKNADPEQFF. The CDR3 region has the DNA TGCAGTGCTAGAGATGGTAAAAACGCGGACCCTGAGCAGTTCTTC.

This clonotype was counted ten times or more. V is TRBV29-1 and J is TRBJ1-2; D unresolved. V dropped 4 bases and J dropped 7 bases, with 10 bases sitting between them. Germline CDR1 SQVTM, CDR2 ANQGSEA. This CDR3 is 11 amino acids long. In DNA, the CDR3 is TGCAGCGTTGCGGGGTTCCGTGGCTACACCTTC. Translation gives CSVAGFRGYTF.

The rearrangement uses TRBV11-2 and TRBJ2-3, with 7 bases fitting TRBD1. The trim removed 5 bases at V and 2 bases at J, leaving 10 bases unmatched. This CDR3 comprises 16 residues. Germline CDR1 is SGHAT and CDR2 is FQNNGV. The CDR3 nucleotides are TGTGCCAGCAGCGTTGGGACAGCCCTTTACACAGATACGCAGTATTTT. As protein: CASSVGTALYTDTQYF.